This TCR beta chain originates from a study of shared clonotypes between healthy human individuals. Study observations and caveats: Even with large depth, rarefaction showed that sorted-subset sequencing was incomplete.

Naive CD8 populations comprised CD45RO-negative cells positively selected for CCR7, excluding terminally differentiated effector memory CD45RA+ cells. TCRdb's copy holds only in-frame clones and misses some; the assay was immunoSEQ multiplex PCR. The table includes roughly 1,800,000 clones, roughly 94% detected once. Unmatched junction bases numbered 8, after V lost 7 bases and J lost 3 bases. Germline lookup yields CDR1 WSHSY and CDR2 SAAADI. The length of the CDR3 is 17 residues. In the case of this clone: Its target is not known.

The V and J genes are TRBV10-2 and TRBJ2-3, with 15 bases that match TRBD2. Sequenced input: naive CD8+ T cells sorted from blood. The receptor's source is a man aged 18 to 29 in good health. The CDR3 is CASKGGTSGRITDTQYF. The CDR3 DNA reads as TGCGCCAGCAAAGGGGGGACTAGCGGGAGGATTACAGATACGCAGTATTTT.